The 18 T cell receptor beta chains below come from one sample, sequenced in a study of cytomegalovirus exposure and HLA in healthy donors. A multiplex PCR was run with 60 Vbeta primers and 13 Jbeta primers. The method was immunoSEQ multiplex PCR; TCRdb's version includes in-frame clones alone and lacks a portion of them. The table lists 190,000 or so clones, roughly four fifths of them singletons. The specimen sequenced was PBMCs. The receptors shown here come from a man aged 50 to 59 in good health and CMV-seronegative.

J is TRBJ1-1 and V is TRBV4-1; TRBD1 is a possible D gene (5 bases). The V and J ends lost 4 bases and 5 bases respectively, with 20 bases between them. CDR3 length: 16 residues. The germline gives CDR1 MGHRA, CDR2 YSYEKL. CDR3 protein: CASSLKRGEVKTEAFF. The DNA of the CDR3 is TGCGCCAGCAGCCTAAAGCGGGGGGAGGTAAAGACTGAAGCTTTCTTT.

This clone was recorded once. This chain links TRBV27 with TRBJ1-1; possibly TRBD1 for D (6 bases). With 6 bases removed from V and 0 bases from J, the gap between germline ends came to 11 bases. In germline, CDR1 is MNHEY, CDR2 SMNVEV (reference sequence). CDR3 length equals 14 residues. The CDR3 loop reads CASRSDRVNTEAFF. The CDR3 nucleotides are TGTGCCAGCAGATCGGACAGAGTGAACACTGAAGCTTTCTTT.

The rearrangement joins TRBV28 to TRBJ1-2; 8 nucleotides align to TRBD1. The CDR3 extends over 16 amino acids. V was pared by 3 bases and J by 2 bases, with 8 bases of the junction left unmatched. Germline V gives CDR1 MDHEN, CDR2 SYDVKM. In DNA form, the CDR3 reads TGTGCCAGCAGTTTCAGGGACAGGTCCCCCAACTATGGCTACACCTTC. This gives the protein CASSFRDRSPNYGYTF.

Remarks on this clone: Other DNA variants within this sample encode the same CDR3. The chain carries TRBV6-1 and TRBJ2-2, with D uncertain. CDR1 is MNHNS, CDR2 SASEGT, per germline. The V gene lost 1 base and the J gene lost 6 bases, with 9 bases spanning the gap. CDR3 length: 14 amino acids. The CDR3 sequence is CASSEVVDPGELFF. The CDR3 bases are TGTGCCAGCAGTGAAGTGGTAGATCCCGGGGAGCTGTTTTTT.

The chain employs TRBV2 and TRBJ1-5, with D unresolved. Trimming stripped 6 bases from V and 5 bases from J, with 17 bases between. Germline assignment: CDR1 SNHLY and CDR2 FYNNEI. This CDR3 has 15 residues. CDR3 in DNA: TGTGCCAGCAGCTCGGGGAGGAGATTCTATCAGCCCCAGCATTTT. It encodes CASSSGRRFYQPQHF. Based on the CDR3 plus reference TRBV2 and TRBJ1-5, the full variable domain is EPEVTQTPSHQVTQMGQEVILRCVPISNHLYFYWYRQILGQKVEFLVSFYNNEISEKSEIFDDQFSVERPDGSNFTLKIRSTKLEDSAMYFCASSSGRRFYQPQHFGDGTRLSIL.

The gene calls are TRBV7-9 and TRBJ2-5; TRBD1 might be the D (6 bases). V was pared by 3 bases and J by 2 bases, with 7 bases between. From germline, CDR1 is SEHNR and CDR2 FQNEAQ (reference sequence). The CDR3 is made up of 13 amino acids. The CDR3 here is CASSFGQQETQYF. The CDR3 nucleotides are TGTGCCAGCAGCTTCGGACAGCAAGAGACCCAGTACTTC.

CDR3 coding DNA: TGTGCCAGCAGCCCGGTACCAGGGGATTCACCCCTCCACTTT. Its protein product is CASSPVPGDSPLHF. This chain uses TRBV7-2 with TRBJ1-6; D possibly corresponds to TRBD1 (6 bases). V was cut by 5 bases and J by 8 bases, with 13 bases left in between. Germline V gives CDR1 SGHTA, CDR2 FQGNSA. The CDR3 runs 14 residues.

This chain joins TRBV7-2 and TRBJ2-7; a weak D match, TRBD1 (6 bases). Germline V gene sequence: CDR1 SGHTA, CDR2 FQGNSA. The CDR3 sequence is 14 residues long. V was trimmed by 0 bases and J by 3 bases, leaving 9 bases between them. CDR3 region: CASSLAQGFYEQYF. The DNA for the CDR3 is TGTGCCAGCAGCTTAGCGCAGGGGTTCTACGAGCAGTACTTC.

The chain has TRBV18 and TRBJ2-2; 7 bases line up with TRBD1. V was pared by 5 bases and J by 5 bases, with 2 bases of the junction left unmatched. The CDR3 length is 13 residues. Germline CDR1 reads KGHSH; CDR2 reads LQKENI. The CDR3 protein is CASSGGQTGELFF. The CDR3 DNA reads as TGTGCCAGCTCAGGGGGACAGACCGGGGAGCTGTTTTTT.

The CDR3 DNA sequence: TGTGCCAGCAGGCCGGGACTAGTTTCCTACGAGCAGTACTTC. It translates to CASRPGLVSYEQYF. The V call is TRBV6-5, the J call TRBJ2-7; 8 nucleotides agree with TRBD2. Trimming cost V 6 bases and J 1 base; bases outside gene matches: 5. Germline V lookup: CDR1 MNHEY, CDR2 SVGAGI. The CDR3 sequence is 14 residues long.

The chain recombines TRBV4-3 with TRBJ1-2; D is perhaps TRBD1 (5 bases). V was shortened by 0 bases and J by 5 bases, with 10 bases between the two germline ends. Looked up from germline, CDR1 is LGHNA and CDR2 is YSLEER. The CDR3 runs to 14 residues. Written as DNA, the CDR3 is TGCGCCAGCAGCCAAGATTTGGGGGGGTATGGCTACACCTTC. It is translated as CASSQDLGGYGYTF.

This chain links TRBV27 with TRBJ1-2, with D perhaps matching TRBD1 (5 bases). V lost 2 bases and J lost 7, with 14 bases in between. The CDR3 covers 14 residues. Germline CDR1 and CDR2: MNHEY and SMNVEV (reference sequence). The CDR3 loop reads CASSLGGVYGGYTF. The CDR3 bases are TGTGCCAGCAGTTTAGGAGGGGTCTATGGTGGCTACACCTTC.

The chain recombines TRBV7-3 with TRBJ2-3; D may be TRBD1 (6 bases). Trimming removed 1 base from V and 3 bases from J, with 11 bases in between. CDR1 and CDR2 from the germline V gene are SGHTA and FQGTGA. This CDR3 region has 15 residues. CDR3 residues: CASSLRTEITDTQYF. The DNA of the CDR3 is TGTGCCAGCAGCTTAAGGACAGAAATAACAGATACGCAGTATTTT.

The genes are TRBV5-1 and TRBJ2-5; TRBD1 matches at 7 bases. The DNA end is more similar to TRBJ2-7, so the J call may be wrong. This CDR3 comprises 14 residues. Germline CDR1 and CDR2: SGHRS and YFSETQ. CDR3 nucleotides: TGCGCCAGCAGCTCTCGACAGGGTCTTTACGAGCAGTACTTC. Its protein is CASSSRQGLYEQYF.

The count of this clone is one. The rearrangement uses TRBV29-1 and TRBJ2-7, with 7 bases identical to TRBD1. The CDR3 sequence is 13 residues long. J gave up 2 bases and V 4 bases, and 5 bases lay outside the gene matches. Per the germline V gene, CDR1 is SQVTM and CDR2 is ANQGSEA. For the CDR3, the DNA is TGCAGCGTTGTAACAGGGGCGACCTACGAGCAGTACTTC. Protein: CSVVTGATYEQYF.

With regard to this clone: Different DNA sequences within this sample yield the same CDR3. The chain joins TRBV9 to TRBJ2-2; D not certain. This CDR3 spans 12 amino acids. Germline loops: CDR1 SGDLS, CDR2 YYNGEE. Trimming pared 4 bases from V and 2 bases from J, leaving 3 bases between. This CDR3 reads CASSLNTGELFF. The CDR3 bases are TGTGCCAGCAGCCTAAACACCGGGGAGCTGTTTTTT.

The chain recombines TRBV5-1 with TRBJ2-5; D is uncertain. This CDR3 is built from 16 residues. Trimming pared 1 base from V and 2 bases from J, leaving 15 bases between. CDR1 SGHRS and CDR2 YFSETQ come from the germline V gene. CDR3 sequence (DNA): TGCGCCAGCAGCTTGCTTCGCCAGTCACGACAAGAGACCCAGTACTTC. Amino acids: CASSLLRQSRQETQYF.

The genes are TRBV27 and TRBJ2-7; possible D gene TRBD1, 5 bases. V lost 7 bases, J lost 2 bases, and 27 bases lay in between. The germline CDR1 and CDR2 sequences are MNHEY and SMNVEV (reference sequence). The CDR3 has 18 residues. The CDR3 sequence: CASKESLAAGRFAYEQYF. The CDR3 DNA is TGTGCCAGCAAAGAGTCCCTGGCGGCAGGGCGGTTCGCCTACGAGCAGTACTTC.